The present T cell receptor (beta chain) was sequenced within a study of early T cells in non-severe SARS-CoV-2 infection. The TCR library protocol was used to attach unique molecular identifiers. These identifiers were attached to individual cDNA molecules. MiXCR, run by TCRdb on the 5' RACE reads, gives a single entry per CDR3 protein. The sample records tens of thousands of distinct CDR3 sequences, about 15% being singletons. Study-wide results and limits: There was a bias toward anti-spike CD8 responses in VDJdb matching, which missed private and CD4 specificities.

The V gene's germline CDR1 is MNHEY and CDR2 SVGAGI. The V segment lost 6 bases and the J segment 4 bases; nucleotides outside the gene matches: 11. This CDR3 contains 16 residues. As concerns this clonotype: What it binds is unknown.

The source is an adult who was a healthcare worker with PCR-confirmed SARS-CoV-2 infection or an uninfected control (not recorded which). This rearrangement joins TRBV6-5 to TRBJ2-5, with 10 bases lining up with TRBD2. Source material: whole blood. The chain's CDR3 is CASSPPSGRKRETQYF. The CDR3 DNA sequence: TGTGCCAGCAGCCCCCCTAGCGGGAGAAAAAGAGAGACCCAGTACTTC.